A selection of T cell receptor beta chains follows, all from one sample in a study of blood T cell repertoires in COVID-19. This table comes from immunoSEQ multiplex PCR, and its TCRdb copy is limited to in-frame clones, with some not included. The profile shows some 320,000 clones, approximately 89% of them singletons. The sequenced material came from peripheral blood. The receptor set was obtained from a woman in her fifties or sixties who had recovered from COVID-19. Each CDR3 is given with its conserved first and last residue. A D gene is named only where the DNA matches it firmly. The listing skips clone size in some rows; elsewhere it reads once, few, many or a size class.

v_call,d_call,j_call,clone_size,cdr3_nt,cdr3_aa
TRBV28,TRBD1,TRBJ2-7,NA,TGTGCCAGCAGTACCCGGACAGGGAGCAGAGTCGAGCAGTACTTC,CASSTRTGSRVEQYF
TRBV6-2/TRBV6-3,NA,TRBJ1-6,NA,TGTGCCAGCAGTTACAGACAGGATAATTCACCCCTCCACTTT,CASSYRQDNSPLHF
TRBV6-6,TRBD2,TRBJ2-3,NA,TGTGCCAGCAGTCAGGGGACTAGCGGGAGGGCCGGAACAGATACGCAGTATTTT,CASSQGTSGRAGTDTQYF
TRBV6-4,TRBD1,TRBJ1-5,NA,TGTGCCAGCAGTGACCGCATTGACAGGGGGCGGGATCAGCCCCAGCATTTT,CASSDRIDRGRDQPQHF
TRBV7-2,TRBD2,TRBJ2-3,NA,TGTGCCAGCAGCTTAGGACTAGCGGGAGTTCCCGGAACGCAGTATTTT,CASSLGLAGVPGTQYF
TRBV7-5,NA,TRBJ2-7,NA,TGTGCCAGAAGCGCGGGAGATAACTACGAGCAGTACTTC,CARSAGDNYEQYF
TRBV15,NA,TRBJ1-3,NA,TGTGCCACCAGCAGAGACTTCTCTGGAAACACCATATATTTT,CATSRDFSGNTIYF
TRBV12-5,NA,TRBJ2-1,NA,TGTGCTAGTGGTTTGCCTTTAGGGTTGGGGACTCATCCGTCCTACAATGAGCAGTTCTTC,CASGLPLGLGTHPSYNEQFF
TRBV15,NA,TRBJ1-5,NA,TGTGCCACCAGCCGGGACTTCAATCAGCCCCAGCATTTT,CATSRDFNQPQHF
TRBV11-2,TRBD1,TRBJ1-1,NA,TGTGCCAGCAGCTCCCGGACAGGGTCGTGGACTGAAGCTTTCTTT,CASSSRTGSWTEAFF
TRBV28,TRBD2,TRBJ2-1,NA,TGTGCCAGCAGTAAACTAGCGGGAGGGCCTAATTACAATGAGCAGTTCTTC,CASSKLAGGPNYNEQFF
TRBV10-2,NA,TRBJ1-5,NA,TGCGCCAGCAGTGACAGGGCTTCATATCAGCCCCAGCATTTT,CASSDRASYQPQHF
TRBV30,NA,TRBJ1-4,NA,TGTGCCTGGAGTATCACTAGGACTAATGAAAAACTGTTTTTT,CAWSITRTNEKLFF
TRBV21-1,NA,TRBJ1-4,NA,TGTGCCAGCAGCACTCGGGACAGGGGAATTGAAAAACTGTTTTTT,CASSTRDRGIEKLFF
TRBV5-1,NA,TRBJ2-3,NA,TGCGCCAGCAGCCTGGCGGGACAGATCACAGATACGCAGTATTTT,CASSLAGQITDTQYF
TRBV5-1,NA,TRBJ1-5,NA,TGCGCCAGCAGCTTGCTAGGGGGAAATCAGCCCCAGCATTTT,CASSLLGGNQPQHF
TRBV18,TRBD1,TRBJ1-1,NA,TGTGCCAGCTCACAGGGACAGGGGAACACTGAAGCTTTCTTT,CASSQGQGNTEAFF
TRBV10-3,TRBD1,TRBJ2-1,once,TGTGCCATCAGAGGACAGGGGACAAGCTCCTACAATGAGCAGTTCTTC,CAIRGQGTSSYNEQFF
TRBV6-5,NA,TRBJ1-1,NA,TGTGCCAGCAGTTACCGTCGGGAATCGAACACTGAAGCTTTCTTT,CASSYRRESNTEAFF
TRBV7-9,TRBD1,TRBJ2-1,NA,TGTGCCGGACACCGGGACAGCGGTGAGCAGTTCTTC,CAGHRDSGEQFF
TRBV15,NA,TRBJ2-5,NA,TGTGCCACCAGCAGAGATCGGGTGGCAGAGACCCAGTACTTC,CATSRDRVAETQYF
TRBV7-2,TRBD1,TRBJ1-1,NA,TGTGCCAGCAGCCAACGAGTCAGGGGGTCCACTGAAGCTTTCTTT,CASSQRVRGSTEAFF
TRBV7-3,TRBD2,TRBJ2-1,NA,TGTGCCAGCAGCCCGACCGGGACTAGCGGTTACAATGAGCAGTTCTTC,CASSPTGTSGYNEQFF
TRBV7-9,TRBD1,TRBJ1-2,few,TGTGCCAGCAGCCTCGGGACAGGGTTCTTCATTGGCTACACCTTC,CASSLGTGFFIGYTF
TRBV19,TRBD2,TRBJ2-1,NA,TGTGCCAGTAGCCCAAACCTCGGACTAGCGGGAGTACAACAGTTCTTC,CASSPNLGLAGVQQFF
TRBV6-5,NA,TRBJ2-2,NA,TGTGCCAGCAGTTTGACGGGGACCGGGGAGCTGTTTTTT,CASSLTGTGELFF
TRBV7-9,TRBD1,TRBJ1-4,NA,TGTGCCAGCAGCCAGCGACAGGGGAATGAAAAACTGTTTTTT,CASSQRQGNEKLFF
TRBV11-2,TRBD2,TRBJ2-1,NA,TGTGCCAGCAGCTCACTACTGACGGGGGGGCTGAATGAGCAGTTCTTC,CASSSLLTGGLNEQFF
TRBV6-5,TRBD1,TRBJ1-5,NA,TGTGCCAACGCACAGGGGCGGGATCAGCCCCAGCATTTT,CANAQGRDQPQHF
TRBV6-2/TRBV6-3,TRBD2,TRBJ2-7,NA,TGTGCCAGCAGTTACAGAGGCTCGGGGGCGGGAGGGCCTTCTGGAGAGCAGTACTTC,CASSYRGSGAGGPSGEQYF
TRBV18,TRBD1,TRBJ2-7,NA,TGTGCCAGCTCAAGGACAGGGAGTTCCTACGAGCAGTACTTC,CASSRTGSSYEQYF
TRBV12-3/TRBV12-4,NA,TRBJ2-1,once,TGTGCCAGCAGTTTGTGGCAGAACAATGAGCAGTTCTTC,CASSLWQNNEQFF
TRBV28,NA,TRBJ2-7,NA,TGTGCCAGCAGTTTAAGCCAGAGGCCCTTGGACTACGAGCAGTACTTC,CASSLSQRPLDYEQYF
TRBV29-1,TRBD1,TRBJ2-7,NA,TGCAGCGTCCGCCCTGACAGGGTACCTTACGAGCAGTACTTC,CSVRPDRVPYEQYF
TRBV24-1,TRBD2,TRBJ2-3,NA,TGTGCCACCAGCAACGGACTAGCGGGAGTGGGAGATACGCAGTATTTT,CATSNGLAGVGDTQYF
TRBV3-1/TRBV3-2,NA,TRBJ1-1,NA,TGTGCCAGCAGCCCCGGGGGGGTCGGGTTCTCTGAAGCTTTCTTT,CASSPGGVGFSEAFF
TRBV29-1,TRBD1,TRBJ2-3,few,TGCAGCGTCCGACAGGGGACAGATACGCAGTATTTT,CSVRQGTDTQYF
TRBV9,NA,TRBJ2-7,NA,TGTGCCAGCAGCGGCCTAACAGGGTTCTCGACCGAGCAGTACTTC,CASSGLTGFSTEQYF
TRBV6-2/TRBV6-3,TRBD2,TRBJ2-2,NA,TGTGCCAGCAGCTATCTAGCGGGGGGACCCGGGGAGCTGTTTTTT,CASSYLAGGPGELFF
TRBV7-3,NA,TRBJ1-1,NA,TGTGCCAGCAGCTTAACTAGCACAGGGCGGACTGAAGCTTTCTTT,CASSLTSTGRTEAFF
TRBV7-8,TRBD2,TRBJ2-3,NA,TGTGCCAGCAGCCCGCCTAGCGGGGGAAACGTCGCGCAGTATTTT,CASSPPSGGNVAQYF
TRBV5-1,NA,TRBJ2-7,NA,TGCGCCAGCAAAGCTCAGGTAGGCACCGACTACGAGCAGTACTTC,CASKAQVGTDYEQYF
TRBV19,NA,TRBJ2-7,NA,TGTGCCAGTAGTAGGACATCTACCTACGAGCAGTACTTC,CASSRTSTYEQYF
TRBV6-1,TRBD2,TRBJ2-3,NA,TGTGCCAGCAGTGAAGGTACTAGCGGAGCGTATACGCAGTATTTT,CASSEGTSGAYTQYF
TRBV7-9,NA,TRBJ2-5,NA,TGTGCCAGCAGCTTCTCGGAGACCCAGTACTTC,CASSFSETQYF
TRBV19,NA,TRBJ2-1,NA,TGTGCCAGTAGTATTATACGGAGATCCTACAATGAGCAGTTCTTC,CASSIIRRSYNEQFF
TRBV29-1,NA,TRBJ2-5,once,TGCAGCGTTGACGAATCAGGGGACGAGACCCAGTACTTC,CSVDESGDETQYF
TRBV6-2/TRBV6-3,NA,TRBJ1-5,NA,TGTGCCAGCAGTTACTCTACTAATCAGCCCCAGCATTTT,CASSYSTNQPQHF
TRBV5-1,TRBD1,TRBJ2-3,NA,TGCGCCAGCAGCTTGTTAGGACAGGGAACAGATACGCAGTATTTT,CASSLLGQGTDTQYF
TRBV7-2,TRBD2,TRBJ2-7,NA,TGTGCCAGCAGCGAACGGGGGGAGGCCTACGAGCAGTACTTC,CASSERGEAYEQYF
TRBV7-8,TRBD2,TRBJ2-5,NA,TGTGCCAGCGGCCCCGCCCGCGGGGGGGGCCTAGGGGAGACCCAGTACTTC,CASGPARGGGLGETQYF
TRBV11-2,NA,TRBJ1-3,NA,TGTGCCAGCAGCTCCTTTGTTAAAAACACCATATATTTT,CASSSFVKNTIYF
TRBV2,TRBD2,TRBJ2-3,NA,TGTGCCAGCAGGCTAGCGGGTAGCACAGATACGCAGTATTTT,CASRLAGSTDTQYF
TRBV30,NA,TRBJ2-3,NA,TGTGCCTGGAGTGTACGCGGCAGGGGAACGCAGTATTTT,CAWSVRGRGTQYF